The clone carrying this T cell receptor (beta chain) appeared a few times. TCRdb recomputed calls from the 5' RACE reads with MiXCR, one row per CDR3 protein. The sample carries about 46,000 distinct CDR3 sequences, around 28% recorded once. The CDR3 has 13 amino acids. J lost 6 bases, V lost 8 bases, and 6 bases had no gene match. Germline assignment: CDR1 MNHNS and CDR2 SASEGT. The rearrangement uses TRBV6-1 and TRBJ2-5; 10 bases line up with TRBD1. Sequencing was carried out using naive CD4+ T cells sorted from blood. Subset given: naive CD4+ T cells, CD4+CD45RA+CD25-. The sequence derives from a female donor with breast cancer. The CDR3 nucleotides are TGTGCCAGCTCCGACAGGGGGCTCAAGACCCAGTACTTC. Residues: CASSDRGLKTQYF.